A single sample is the source of the 26 T cell receptor beta chains below, sequenced in a study of T cells after yellow fever vaccination. TCRdb passed the 5' RACE reads through MiXCR, listing each CDR3 protein once. The sample lists around 530,000 distinct CDR3 sequences, about a sixth occurring once. Sequences were derived from PBMCs, sampled less than 6 days after the first yellow fever vaccination. The receptor set was obtained from a man between 18 and 35 years old who received the YFV17D yellow fever vaccine.

V gene TRBV5-1 combines with J gene TRBJ2-1; 7 bases line up with TRBD2. Germline trimming cut 4 bases from V and 6 bases from J; bases unmatched to any gene: 10. CDR3 size: 15 residues. CDR1 is SGHRS, CDR2 YFSETQ, per germline. CDR3 coding DNA: TGCGCCAGCAGCCCCTTGGGAGCGGGATTCAATGAGCAGTTCTTC. Its protein product is CASSPLGAGFNEQFF.

The chain carries TRBV18 and TRBJ2-7; 7 nucleotides line up with TRBD1. Trimming removed 3 bases from V and 3 bases from J; junction bases left unmatched: 5. Per germline, CDR1 KGHSH and CDR2 LQKENI. CDR3 length: 14 amino acids. The CDR3 loop reads CASSPRGQSYEQYV. The CDR3 DNA reads TGTGCCAGCTCACCCCGGGGACAGAGCTACGAGCAGTACGTC.

A few counts support this clonotype. V and J are TRBV5-4 and TRBJ2-5, with 14 bases lining up with TRBD2. CDR1 and CDR2 from the germline V gene are SGHNT and YYREEE (reference sequence). Trimming removed 2 bases from V and 4 bases from J; junction bases left unmatched: 7. The CDR3 extends over 17 amino acids. The CDR3 region is CASSLTGTSGGRETQYF. CDR3 in DNA: TGTGCCAGCAGCTTAACCGGGACTAGCGGGGGAAGAGAGACCCAGTACTTC. The full variable domain, with the rest looked up from reference TRBV5-4 and TRBJ2-5, is ETGVTQSPTHLIKTRGQQVTLRCSSQSGHNTVSWYQQALGQGPQFIFQYYREEENGRGNFPPRFSGLQFPNYSSELNVNALELDDSALYLCASSLTGTSGGRETQYFGPGTRLLVL.

This clonotype was seen many times. J is TRBJ2-2 and V is TRBV12-3 or TRBV12-4; D possibly uses TRBD1 or TRBD2 (6 bases each). The CDR3 covers 13 residues. V was pared by 6 bases and J by 6 bases, with 11 bases between. CDR3 sequence: CASRYREAGELFF. The DNA for the CDR3 is TGTGCCAGCAGATACAGGGAGGCCGGGGAGCTGTTTTTT.

This clonotype was seen only a few times. The chain uses TRBV10-3 and TRBJ2-2; maybe TRBD1 (7 bases). This CDR3 comprises 14 residues. Trimming shortened V by 5 bases and J by 7 bases, and 14 bases separated the two germline ends. In germline, CDR1 is ENHRY, CDR2 SYGVKD. The CDR3 nucleotides read TGTGCCATCAGTTACAGGGGAGGTGGCGGGGAGCTGTTTTTT. Protein sequence: CAISYRGGGGELFF.

The sample holds a few counts of this clonotype. The V and J genes are TRBV12-3 or TRBV12-4 and TRBJ2-7; either TRBD1 or TRBD2 may fit D (5 bases each). Trimming took 6 bases from V and 6 from J, leaving 21 bases between them. The length of the CDR3 is 15 residues. The CDR3 DNA follows: TGTGCCAGCAGAGACGGGGCCCGACTTGGAGGCGAGCAGTACTTC. This encodes CASRDGARLGGEQYF.

This rearrangement joins TRBV15 to TRBJ2-7; 9 bases are shared with TRBD1. Germline V gene sequence: CDR1 LNHNV, CDR2 YYDKDF (reference sequence). This CDR3 is 16 amino acids long. With 2 bases clipped from V and 3 bases from J, the junction kept 8 bases outside the gene matches. This CDR3 is CATSRTSGQGYYEQYF. The CDR3 region has the DNA TGTGCCACCAGCAGAACTTCGGGACAGGGATACTACGAGCAGTACTTC.

This clonotype has just a few counts. This chain joins TRBV28 and TRBJ2-1, with TRBD2 matching 11 bases. V lost 3 bases and J lost 1; bases outside the gene matches: 8. Per the germline V gene, CDR1 is MDHEN and CDR2 is SYDVKM. The CDR3 runs to 18 residues. The CDR3 nucleotides read TGTGCCAGCAGTTTTCCGCTAGCGGGGGGTTTATCCTACAATGAGCAGTTCTTC. It is translated as CASSFPLAGGLSYNEQFF.

The chain joins TRBV7-3 to TRBJ2-3; 7 bases line up with TRBD1. Unmatched junction bases numbered 3, after V lost 3 bases and J lost 3 bases. The germline V gene has CDR1 SGHTA and CDR2 FQGTGA. This CDR3 has 14 residues. The CDR3 nucleotides read TGTGCCAGCAGCTTGGGGACAGAGACAGATACGCAGTATTTT. Its translation: CASSLGTETDTQYF.

In this sample, this clonotype turned up a few times. This chain joins TRBV12-3 or TRBV12-4 and TRBJ2-4, with D perhaps matching TRBD1 (6 bases). The CDR3 sequence is 14 residues long. Trimming pared 5 bases from V and 7 bases from J, leaving 15 bases between. The CDR3 DNA reads as TGTGCCAGCAGTGGAACAGGGAGTCTCAACATTCAGTACTTC. It yields the protein CASSGTGSLNIQYF.

The V call is TRBV7-2, the J call TRBJ1-5; D is unclear. The ends were cut back, 1 base at V and 5 bases at J, with 12 bases in the middle. Germline V gives CDR1 SGHTA, CDR2 FQGNSA. This CDR3 spans 15 amino acids. The CDR3 sequence: CASSLGSAVHQPQHF. The CDR3 bases are TGTGCCAGCAGCTTAGGTTCGGCAGTTCATCAGCCCCAGCATTTT.

This clonotype has more than one count but fewer than ten. The rearrangement joins TRBV24-1 to TRBJ1-4; TRBD1 aligns across 9 bases. Germline values: CDR1 KGHDR, CDR2 SFDVKD. V lost 6 bases, J lost 6 bases, and 4 bases stayed unmatched. This CDR3 has 14 amino acids. The CDR3 spells CATSKTGGDEKLFF. For the CDR3, the DNA is TGTGCCACCAGTAAAACAGGGGGCGATGAAAAACTGTTTTTT.

This clonotype appeared a few times. V and J are TRBV27 and TRBJ2-3; a possible D gene is TRBD1 (6 bases). The V gene lost 0 bases and the J gene lost 2 bases, with 12 bases spanning the gap. This CDR3 contains 16 residues. Germline-derived CDR1 and CDR2 are MNHEY and SMNVEV (reference sequence). The CDR3 reads CASSLSGAIPTDTQYF. The CDR3 bases are TGTGCCAGCAGTTTATCGGGGGCCATACCCACAGATACGCAGTATTTT.

This clonotype was counted at least ten times. The gene calls are TRBV7-2 and TRBJ2-5; D gene unclear. Trimming left V 5 bases short and J 5 bases short, with 6 bases between. Germline V gene sequence: CDR1 SGHTA, CDR2 FQGNSA. The CDR3 has 11 residues. The CDR3 is CASSQAETQYF. CDR3 coding DNA: TGTGCCAGCAGCCAGGCGGAGACCCAGTACTTC.

This chain links TRBV20-1 with TRBJ2-2; TRBD2 agrees at 11 bases. Germline assignment: CDR1 DFQATT and CDR2 SNEGSKA (reference sequence). V lost 3 bases and J lost 4; bases outside the gene matches: 10. This CDR3 comprises 17 residues. The CDR3 DNA sequence: TGCAGTGCTAGTACTAGCGGGGGCTTTCGGGGCACCGGGGAGCTGTTTTTT. This translates into CSASTSGGFRGTGELFF.

This clonotype was seen only a few times. The chain is built from TRBV7-3 and TRBJ2-3, with 8 bases lining up with TRBD2. Germline loops: CDR1 SGHTA, CDR2 FQGTGA. This CDR3 spans 15 amino acids. V shed 3 bases and J 6 bases; nucleotides not matched to a gene: 8. In nucleotides, the CDR3 is TGTGCCAGCAGCTTCACCGGGGGGGTAGGTGATACGCAGTATTTT. Amino acid sequence: CASSFTGGVGDTQYF. Complete variable domain (other parts from reference TRBV7-3 and TRBJ2-3): GAGVSQTPSNKVTEKGKYVELRCDPISGHTALYWYRQSLGQGPEFLIYFQGTGAADDSGLPNDRFFAVRPEGSVSTLKIQRTERGDSAVYLCASSFTGGVGDTQYFGPGTRLTVL.

The chain has TRBV5-4 and TRBJ1-5; D may be TRBD1 (5 bases). The CDR3 totals 14 residues. Germline lookup yields CDR1 SGHNT and CDR2 YYREEE (reference sequence). V lost 3 bases and J lost 7, with 14 bases in between. Written as DNA, the CDR3 is TGTGCCAGCAGCTCGGGACGGGGGGAACAGCCCCAGCATTTT. It is translated as CASSSGRGEQPQHF.

This clonotype was counted a few times. The chain has TRBV5-1 and TRBJ1-1; 9 bases map to TRBD1. Germline CDR1 SGHRS, CDR2 YFSETQ. This CDR3 has 15 residues. J gave up 1 base and V 4 bases, and 5 bases lay outside the gene matches. The DNA for the CDR3 is TGCGCCAGCAGCAACCGGGACAGGGAGAACACTGAAGCTTTCTTT. This gives the protein CASSNRDRENTEAFF.

The chain combines TRBV5-1 with TRBJ2-5; D remains unclear. The CDR3 runs 13 residues. Germline V gene data show CDR1 as SGHRS and CDR2 as YFSETQ. Trimming took 1 base from V and 4 from J, leaving 8 bases between them. This chain's CDR3 is CASSLMGLETQYF. The CDR3 DNA is TGCGCCAGCAGCTTGATGGGTCTAGAGACCCAGTACTTC. Using reference TRBV5-1 and TRBJ2-5 for the parts outside the CDR3, the full variable domain is KAGVTQTPRYLIKTRGQQVTLSCSPISGHRSVSWYQQTPGQGLQFLFEYFSETQRNKGNFPGRFSGRQFSNSRSEMNVSTLELGDSALYLCASSLMGLETQYFGPGTRLLVL.

This chain joins TRBV7-2 and TRBJ1-2; D is unclear. The V and J ends lost 4 bases and 2 bases respectively, with 17 bases between them. Germline-derived CDR1 and CDR2 are SGHTA and FQGNSA. The CDR3 consists of 16 residues. This CDR3 reads CASSSAGPRANYGYTF. The CDR3 nucleotides are TGTGCCAGCAGCTCTGCCGGGCCCCGGGCCAACTATGGCTACACCTTC.

This clonotype was found a few times. This chain uses TRBV16 with TRBJ1-5; 8 bases are shared with TRBD1. J was trimmed by 5 bases and V by 6 bases; bases with no gene match: 6. Per the germline V gene, CDR1 is KGHSY and CDR2 is FQNENV. CDR3 length equals 14 residues. CDR3 protein: CASSQDRGYQPQHF. CDR3 nucleotides: TGTGCCAGCAGTCAAGACAGGGGCTATCAGCCCCAGCATTTT.

In its sample, this clonotype was seen a few times. The CDR3: CASSEEGHSNQPQHF. DNA for the CDR3: TGTGCCAGCAGTGAGGAGGGACACAGCAATCAGCCCCAGCATTTT. The chain joins TRBV2 to TRBJ1-5; D possibly corresponds to TRBD1 (6 bases). Germline CDR1 reads SNHLY; CDR2 reads FYNNEI. The germline V and J ends were trimmed by 3 bases and 1 base, with 10 bases remaining between them. This CDR3 spans 15 amino acids.

This clonotype was detected only a few times. The genes are TRBV7-2 and TRBJ1-1; possibly TRBD1 for D (5 bases). In germline, CDR1 is SGHTA, CDR2 FQGNSA. V lost 2 bases and J lost 6, with 19 bases in between. The CDR3 has 16 amino acids. This chain's CDR3 is CASSLQSRVGGSEAFF. DNA for the CDR3: TGTGCCAGCAGCTTACAGAGTCGTGTTGGGGGATCTGAAGCTTTCTTT.

This clonotype showed up just a few times. The J gene is TRBJ2-3, the V gene TRBV5-1; 7 nucleotides line up with TRBD2. The CDR3 runs 16 residues. The germline gives CDR1 SGHRS, CDR2 YFSETQ. Losses at the gene ends were 1 base for V and 1 base for J; bases not matched to a gene: 6. The CDR3 spells CASSLTGGSRTDTQYF. CDR3 coding DNA: TGCGCCAGCAGCTTGACGGGGGGTAGTCGCACAGATACGCAGTATTTT. The full variable domain, rest sourced from reference TRBV5-1 and TRBJ2-3, is KAGVTQTPRYLIKTRGQQVTLSCSPISGHRSVSWYQQTPGQGLQFLFEYFSETQRNKGNFPGRFSGRQFSNSRSEMNVSTLELGDSALYLCASSLTGGSRTDTQYFGPGTRLTVL.

This clonotype was seen only a few times. This chain uses TRBV28 with TRBJ1-4; D uncertain. The V end was cut by 5 bases, the J end by 5 bases, with 9 bases between. The CDR3 spans 13 residues. From germline, CDR1 is MDHEN and CDR2 SYDVKM. The CDR3 DNA sequence: TGTGCCAGCAGTACCATGGTCAATGAAAAACTGTTTTTT. It yields the protein CASSTMVNEKLFF.

This clonotype was found a few times. This chain connects TRBV20-1 to TRBJ1-5; 7 nucleotides align to TRBD1. J gave up 0 bases and V 6 bases, and 2 bases lay outside the gene matches. In germline, CDR1 is DFQATT, CDR2 SNEGSKA (reference sequence). The CDR3 sequence is 13 residues long. CDR3 bases: TGCAGTGCGCGACAGGGTAGCAATCAGCCCCAGCATTTT. This codes for CSARQGSNQPQHF.